One sample yielded the 24 T cell receptor beta chains listed below, sequenced in a study of blood T cells in healthy people across ages. With a J-beta primer mix and a sample-barcoded 5' primer, a second PCR ran about 7 to 12 cycles. TCRdb processed the 5' RACE reads anew with MiXCR; each CDR3 protein has one entry. The repertoire includes about 780,000 distinct CDR3 sequences, 35% to 60% of them detected once, and less than 20% sits in the top ten. Sequencing input: blood. All receptors derive from a man of 80 years or more in good health.

The V and J genes are TRBV27 and TRBJ2-7; D is perhaps TRBD1 (6 bases). V gave up 6 bases and J gave up 7 bases, with 22 bases separating them. Germline CDR1 reads MNHEY; CDR2 reads SMNVEV (reference sequence). This CDR3 contains 15 residues. The chain's CDR3 is CASRGTRGPYNEQYF. CDR3 DNA sequence: TGTGCCAGCAGGGGGACCAGGGGTCCCTACAATGAGCAGTACTTC.

This clonotype was seen only a few times. J is TRBJ1-1 and V is TRBV29-1; no definite D call. The V gene lost 4 bases and the J gene lost 8 bases, with 8 bases spanning the gap. The CDR3 is made up of 10 amino acids. Germline-derived CDR1 and CDR2 are SQVTM and ANQGSEA. The CDR3 nucleotides are TGCAGCGTTGCGGAGGGAGAAGCTTTCTTT. It yields the protein CSVAEGEAFF.

V and J are TRBV7-2 and TRBJ1-3; 7 bases align to TRBD1. The CDR3 has 15 amino acids. V gave up 7 bases and J gave up 4 bases; unmatched junction bases: 10. Germline CDR1 SGHTA, CDR2 FQGNSA. CDR3 sequence: CASTGDRVGGNTIYF. CDR3 sequence (DNA): TGTGCCAGCACCGGCGACAGGGTTGGCGGAAACACCATATATTTT.

In its sample, this clonotype was seen a few times. V and J are TRBV10-3 and TRBJ1-1, with 8 nucleotides matching TRBD1. The germline V gene has CDR1 ENHRY and CDR2 SYGVKD. The junction had 10 bases not matched to a gene; V was cut back by 4 bases and J by 6 bases. The CDR3 is made up of 15 amino acids. The CDR3 coding sequence is TGTGCCATCAGTGGGGGCAGGGGGCGAGTGCCTGAAGCTTTCTTT. It is translated as CAISGGRGRVPEAFF.

The J gene is TRBJ2-3, the V gene TRBV7-6, with 15 bases aligning to TRBD2. Trimming removed 5 bases from V and 0 bases from J; junction bases left unmatched: 6. The germline CDR1 and CDR2 sequences are SGHVS and FNYEAQ. The CDR3 loop spans 18 amino acids. The chain's CDR3 is CASSGGTSGRPSTDTQYF. The CDR3 nucleotides read TGTGCCAGCAGCGGGGGGACTAGCGGGAGGCCTAGCACAGATACGCAGTATTTT. Filled out from reference TRBV7-6 and TRBJ2-3, the complete variable domain reads GAGVSQSPRYKVTKRGQDVALRCDPISGHVSLYWYRQALGQGPEFLTYFNYEAQQDKSGLPNDRFSAERPEGSISTLTIQRTEQRDSAMYRCASSGGTSGRPSTDTQYFGPGTRLTVL.

The chain employs TRBV5-1 and TRBJ2-7; TRBD2 matches 8 bases. Unmatched junction bases numbered 2, after V lost 0 bases and J lost 6 bases. The CDR3 length is 13 residues. From germline, CDR1 is SGHRS and CDR2 YFSETQ. DNA for the CDR3: TGCGCCAGCAGCTTGGCCGGGAGGGCCGAGCAGTACTTC. It is translated as CASSLAGRAEQYF.

This clonotype was recorded a few times. J is TRBJ2-5 and V is TRBV20-1, with 7 bases fitting TRBD1. The CDR3 length is 14 residues. Germline V lookup: CDR1 DFQATT, CDR2 SNEGSKA (reference sequence). The V gene end was trimmed by 0 bases and the J gene end by 3 bases; junction bases not matched to a gene: 4. This CDR3 reads CSARDDRDEETQYF. For the CDR3, the DNA is TGCAGTGCTAGAGATGACAGGGACGAAGAGACCCAGTACTTC.

The chain links TRBV6-5 to TRBJ1-2; D remains ambiguous. This CDR3 comprises 13 residues. From germline, CDR1 is MNHEY and CDR2 SVGAGI. Trimming removed 6 bases from V and 3 bases from J, with 11 bases in between. CDR3 sequence reads: CASSRSRDYGYTF. CDR3 nucleotides: TGTGCCAGCAGCCGGAGTCGAGACTATGGCTACACCTTC.

A note on this clonotype: Mismatch with germline at one junction end may stem from a read error. The rearrangement uses TRBV28 and TRBJ1-6, with 9 bases aligning to TRBD1. The CDR3 covers 15 residues. The V gene's germline CDR1 is MDHEN and CDR2 SYDVKM. CDR3 amino acids: CASSPGQGYSSPLHF. CDR3 in DNA: TGTGCCAGCAGTCCGGGACAGGGATATAGTTCACCCCTCCACTTT.

Remarks on this clonotype: A much more abundant neighbour one base away suggests this may be a read error. The gene calls are TRBV29-1 and TRBJ2-7; D assignment may be TRBD1 or TRBD2 (5 bases each). Germline CDR1 reads SQVTM; CDR2 reads ANQGSEA. Trimming stripped 6 bases from V and 5 bases from J, with 14 bases between. This CDR3 spans 12 amino acids. The CDR3 protein is CSVRDGENEQYF. CDR3 coding DNA: TGCAGCGTCCGGGACGGGGAAAACGAGCAGTACTTC.

The chain uses TRBV10-3 and TRBJ1-1; D is unresolved. Germline lookup yields CDR1 ENHRY and CDR2 SYGVKD. Trimming pared 6 bases from V and 6 bases from J, leaving 14 bases between. The CDR3 extends over 13 amino acids. For the CDR3, the DNA is TGTGCCATCAGCCACCAGAGTGGGCCTGAAGCTTTCTTT. Translating it yields CAISHQSGPEAFF.

The table lists this clonotype with a count of one. The chain joins TRBV19 to TRBJ2-1; no firm D call. From germline, CDR1 is LNHDA and CDR2 SQIVND (reference sequence). This CDR3 is built from 13 residues. V was shortened by 7 bases and J by 4 bases, with 11 bases between the two germline ends. CDR3 region: CASNEDFYNEQFF. The CDR3 DNA reads TGTGCCAGTAATGAGGATTTTTACAATGAGCAGTTCTTC.

This clonotype was counted once. The gene calls are TRBV12-3 or TRBV12-4 and TRBJ2-6; a possible D gene is TRBD2 (5 bases). The length of the CDR3 is 14 residues. V was shortened by 10 bases and J by 2 bases, with 12 bases between the two germline ends. CDR3 coding DNA: TGTGCCACCAGCCACGGGGCTGGGGCCAACGTCCTGACTTTC. It specifies CATSHGAGANVLTF.

The genes are TRBV6-6 and TRBJ2-4, with D unresolved. The tail of the sequence fits TRBJ2-7 better, so the J call may be wrong. Germline values: CDR1 MNHNY, CDR2 SVGAGI (reference sequence). CDR3 length: 11 amino acids. CDR3 amino acids: CASSYCDEQYF. The CDR3 nucleotides read TGTGCCAGCAGTTACTGCGACGAGCAGTACTTC.

There are a few counts of this clonotype. The rearrangement links TRBV20-1 to TRBJ2-5; D is undetermined. This CDR3 has 11 amino acids. Germline values: CDR1 DFQATT, CDR2 SNEGSKA (reference sequence). Trimming left V 5 bases short and J 5 bases short, with 9 bases between. The chain's CDR3 is CSAQWRETQYF. CDR3 nucleotide sequence: TGCAGTGCTCAATGGCGCGAGACCCAGTACTTC.

Comments on this clonotype: One end of the junction is discordant with germline, which a read error may explain. The V and J genes are TRBV19 and TRBJ2-7, with 8 positions matching TRBD1. The germline V gene has CDR1 LNHDA and CDR2 SQIVND (reference sequence). The CDR3 loop spans 15 amino acids. The chain's CDR3 is CACSLYPGGRYEQYF. The CDR3 DNA sequence: TGTGCCTGTAGTCTTTATCCAGGGGGCCGCTACGAGCAGTACTTC.

The chain employs TRBV12-3 or TRBV12-4 and TRBJ2-7; a possible D gene is TRBD1 (5 bases). CDR3 size: 12 residues. Trimming cost V 8 bases and J 6 bases, with 14 bases left between them. In DNA form, the CDR3 reads TGTGCCAGCGGACACCATCGCCTCGAGCAGTACTTC. Its protein is CASGHHRLEQYF.

Of note for this clonotype: The junction does not match germline at one end; this may be a read error. The rearrangement joins TRBV7-8 to TRBJ2-7; D is ambiguous. The CDR3 is 15 amino acids. The germline gives CDR1 SGHVS, CDR2 FQNEAQ. In DNA, the CDR3 is TGTGCCAACAGCTTAGGTGGGATGGCCTCCTACGAGCAGTACTTC. It codes for CANSLGGMASYEQYF.

Note on this clonotype: The junction differs from germline at one of its ends, possibly a read error. The V call is TRBV9, the J call TRBJ2-5, with a tentative D call TRBD1 (5 bases). CDR1 is SGDLS, CDR2 YYNGEE, per germline. There are 14 residues in the CDR3. CDR3 DNA sequence: TGTGCCAGCGGCGTACTGGGGCAGGAAGAGACCCAGTACTTC. Translated, it gives CASGVLGQEETQYF.

The rearrangement joins TRBV20-1 to TRBJ2-5, with a weak D call TRBD2 (6 bases). The J call may be wrong; the DNA end is better matched by TRBJ2-7. Germline V CDR1 and CDR2: DFQATT, SNEGSKA (reference sequence). The CDR3 sequence is 14 residues long. CDR3 DNA sequence: TGCAGTGCTACCCGCCGACTAGAAGGCTACGAGCAGTACTTC. Protein sequence: CSATRRLEGYEQYF.

This clonotype was counted between two and nine times. The genes are TRBV25-1 and TRBJ1-1, with D possibly TRBD1 on 5 matching bases. Trimming removed 2 bases at V and 4 bases at J, with 17 bases between. Germline lookup yields CDR1 MGHDK and CDR2 SYGVNS. CDR3 size: 16 residues. CDR3 loop: CASSESGRGAGTEAFF. CDR3 nucleotides: TGTGCCAGCAGTGAAAGCGGCCGTGGGGCAGGCACTGAAGCTTTCTTT.

This chain links TRBV6-2 or TRBV6-3 with TRBJ2-1; D unclear. Germline CDR1 and CDR2: MNHEY and SVGEGT. V dropped 8 bases and J dropped 0 bases, with 14 bases sitting between them. The CDR3 consists of 15 residues. In DNA form, the CDR3 reads TGTGCCAGCCACGGCGCGGCAAACTCCTACAATGAGCAGTTCTTC. Its protein product is CASHGAANSYNEQFF.

The chain couples TRBV29-1 to TRBJ2-1; 7 positions agree with TRBD1. The CDR3 length is 15 residues. Trimming at V came to 3 bases and at J to 7 bases, leaving 12 bases not matched to a gene. The V gene's germline CDR1 is SQVTM and CDR2 ANQGSEA. CDR3 residues: CSVDWARGRGNEQFF. In DNA form, the CDR3 reads TGCAGCGTTGATTGGGCGAGGGGGCGAGGGAATGAGCAGTTCTTC.

The chain links TRBV7-2 to TRBJ1-6; D is unresolved. Germline V lookup: CDR1 SGHTA, CDR2 FQGNSA. The V end lost 2 bases, the J end lost 8 bases, and 7 bases lay between the germline ends. This CDR3 has 13 residues. The CDR3 here is CASSLSYDSPLHF. CDR3 DNA: TGTGCCAGCAGCTTATCGTATGATTCACCCCTCCACTTT.